This paragraph covers one T cell receptor (beta chain) sequence. This clonotype was counted only a few times. Which antigen it targets is not known. One end of the junction does not line up with germline, which may come from a read error. Its CDR3 holds 13 amino acids, cysteine through phenylalanine. The sequence is cut down to CDR3 DNA, 39 bases in frame from base 1. According to the germline V gene, CDR1 reads KGHDR and CDR2 reads SFDVKD. This entry comes from a study of T-cell memory formation after mild COVID-19 (dated by TCRdb to 2020 to 2023). Broadly, across the study: TCR sequence clusters from the two donors were largely donor specific. The cohort was made up of two young adult volunteers, one female and one male, who were previously healthy. T-cell clones expanding and contracting after mild COVID-19 in a couple of donors were tracked by longitudinal TCRalpha and TCRbeta repertoire sequencing.

Ficoll-Paque density gradient centrifugation was the method used to isolate PBMCs. Summary of the overall study and its limitations: Only a couple of mild cases were covered in the study, and larger cohorts including severe cases with pre-infection samples were considered necessary. Some responding clones were detected in pre-infection memory, which suggested that pre-existing cross-reactive memory T cells had joined the SARS-CoV-2 response. SARS-CoV-2 specificity of the second-wave clones peaking on day 37 was not confirmed. Balanced CD4/CD8 phenotypes were observed for clones contracting from day 15 to 85, whereas a bias towards CD4+ was observed for a second wave of clones expanding from day 15 to 37. Contracting CD4+ clones were located mainly in the CM and EM memory subsets, whereas CD8+ clones were found to be enriched in EMRA.

The run used an Illumina NovaSeq 6000. TCRalpha and TCRbeta cDNA libraries were built by 5'RACE with constant-segment primers, adding sample barcodes and unique molecular identifiers. Trizol reagent was used to extract RNA from every sample. Library amplification was performed in two PCR steps, and a second sample barcode and Illumina TruSeq adapters were introduced in the second step. The libraries were sequenced on an Illumina NovaSeq using 2 x 150 bp paired-end reads. The study's processing was this. With migec v1.2.7, reads were demultiplexed and then collapsed into UMI-guided consensus sequences. Using mixcr v2.1.11, UMI consensuses were aligned to TRA and TRB V and J templates and then assembled into clonotypes. A clonotype was counted as expanded or contracted only if both edgeR and NoisET called the change significant, with noise models trained on biological replicates. For edgeR calls, a false discovery rate-adjusted p below 0.01 and a log2 fold-change threshold of 1 were applied. As an exploratory analysis of dynamics, PCA with hierarchical clustering was applied to max-normalized trajectories of the 1000 most abundant clonotypes. Each responding clone was given a CD4 or CD8 phenotype based on the CD4+ and CD8+ repertoires, which had been sequenced separately. TCRdb reanalyzed the raw reads on its own, using fastp at Q25 for trimming and MiXCR for clone calling, and kept in-frame beta chains. Each entry is one CDR3 protein sequence, shown with its most common DNA and genes. These V and J calls derive from TCRdb rather than the authors' analysis. The sample table contains around 500,000 distinct CDR3 sequences; only one count was recorded for about 18% of them. The ten largest clonotypes hold roughly 12% of the sample.

The sequencing sample was made of PBMCs or a T cell subset sorted from them (not recorded which). The receptor was derived from an adult woman who had mild COVID-19 (a few samples of this study predate the infection). The sample titles of this study are shuffled in the database, so cell type and time point are left out; the donor was told from shared clones. The rearrangement combines TRBV24-1 with TRBJ2-3; no D gene is confidently identified. The CDR3 protein sequence reads: CATRDLVGDTQYF. The nucleotide sequence reads as follows: TGTGCCACCAGAGATTTAGTTGGGGATACGCAGTATTTT.